The present entry profiles one TCR beta chain with its context. Its antigen is unidentified. V was shortened by 5 bases and J by 8 bases, with 17 bases between the two germline ends. Germline loops: CDR1 SGHAT, CDR2 FQNNGV. The CDR3 loop spans 14 amino acids. With 60 Vbeta and 13 Jbeta primers, the PCR was carried out. Assay: immunoSEQ multiplex PCR; the TCRdb copy retains only in-frame clones and omits some. The table includes roughly 77,000 clones, 67% detected once. The data were obtained in a study of cytomegalovirus exposure and HLA in healthy donors. Broader study findings: Researchers reported in a later analysis that a missense DCLRE1C variant was tied to TCR beta V- and J-gene trimming. There were some V segments, including TRBV6-2 and TRBV6-3, excluded as indistinguishable.

Sequencing was performed on PBMCs. This TCR derives from a woman aged 50 to 60 in good health and CMV-seropositive. This sequence joins TRBV11-2 and TRBJ2-3; TRBD2 might be the D (5 bases). CDR3 protein: CASSPGGSVVTQYF. DNA of the CDR3: TGTGCCAGCAGCCCCGGCGGTAGCGTGGTTACGCAGTATTTT.